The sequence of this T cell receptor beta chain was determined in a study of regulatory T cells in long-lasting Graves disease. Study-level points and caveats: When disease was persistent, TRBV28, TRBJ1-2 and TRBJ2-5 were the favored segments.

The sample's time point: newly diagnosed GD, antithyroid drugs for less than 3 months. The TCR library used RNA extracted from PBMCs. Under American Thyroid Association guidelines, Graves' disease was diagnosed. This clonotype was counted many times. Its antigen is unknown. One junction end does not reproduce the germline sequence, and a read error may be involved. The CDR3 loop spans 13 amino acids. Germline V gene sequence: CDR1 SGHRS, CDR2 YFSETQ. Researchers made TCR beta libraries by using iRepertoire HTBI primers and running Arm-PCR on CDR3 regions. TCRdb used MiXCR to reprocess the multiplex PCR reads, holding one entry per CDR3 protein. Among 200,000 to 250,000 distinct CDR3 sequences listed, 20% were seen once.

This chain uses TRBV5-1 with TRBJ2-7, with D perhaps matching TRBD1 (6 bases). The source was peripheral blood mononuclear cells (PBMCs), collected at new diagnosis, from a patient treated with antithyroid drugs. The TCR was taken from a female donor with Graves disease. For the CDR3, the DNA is TGTGCCAGCAGCTTAAACAGGGTTCACGAGCAGTACTTC. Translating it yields CASSLNRVHEQYF. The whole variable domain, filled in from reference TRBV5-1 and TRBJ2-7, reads KAGVTQTPRYLIKTRGQQVTLSCSPISGHRSVSWYQQTPGQGLQFLFEYFSETQRNKGNFPGRFSGRQFSNSRSEMNVSTLELGDSALYLCASSLNRVHEQYFGPGTRLTVT.